A single sample is the source of the 2 T cell receptor beta chains below, sequenced in a study of cytomegalovirus exposure and HLA in healthy donors. Primers: 60 Vbeta forward and 13 Jbeta reverse. Generated by immunoSEQ multiplex PCR, the TCRdb table keeps only in-frame clones and is missing some. This sample has about 140,000 clones, with about 80% found just once. The material sequenced was PBMCs. These receptor sequences come from a man aged 40-55 years in good health and CMV-seropositive.

The rearrangement joins TRBV9 to TRBJ2-1; unclear D gene. CDR1 SGDLS and CDR2 YYNGEE come from the germline V gene. CDR3 length: 11 residues. Trimming took off 7 bases at V and 4 bases at J, with 6 bases between the two ends. The CDR3 reads CASATYNEQFF. CDR3 DNA sequence: TGTGCCAGCGCGACTTACAATGAGCAGTTCTTC.

The V call is TRBV19, the J call TRBJ1-5, with D hard to call. The CDR3 loop spans 14 amino acids. Trimming cost V 3 bases and J 0 bases, with 6 bases left between them. Germline V CDR1 and CDR2: LNHDA, SQIVND (reference sequence). The CDR3 here is CASSMRHSNQPQHF. CDR3 coding DNA: TGTGCCAGTAGTATGAGGCATAGCAATCAGCCCCAGCATTTT.